A single sample gave rise to the 27 T cell receptor delta chains below, sequenced in a study of gammadelta T cells in human blood (TCRdb year 2020). The library relied on RT-PCR. Sequencing instrument: Illumina MiSeq. TCRdb recomputed clones from the public reads with CATT; identical DNA rows were then combined. This sample is represented by around 1,500 delta-chain clones; roughly 9.2% of them were singletons. Of the sample, about 4% is held by the ten largest clones. The sample comprised non-Vgamma9Vdelta2 gamma-delta T cells from infant blood. The receptor source for this set is a human donor.

As regards this clone: A much bigger clone sits one base away, suggesting this may be a read error. This rearrangement joins TRDV1 to TRDJ1; 13 positions agree with TRDD3. Germline-derived CDR1 and CDR2 are TSWWSYY and QGS. CDR3 length equals 26 residues. The V segment lost 5 bases and the J segment 2 bases; nucleotides outside the gene matches: 35. The CDR3 DNA reads as TGTGCTCTTGGGCCGCCCCAACCACACGGCCCACTGGGGGATACGCGTGTGTTTGGGAAAACCGATAAACTCATCTTT. Protein sequence: CALGPPQPHGPLGDTRVFGKTDKLIF.

This clone is labeled medium-sized (0.01 to 0.1%). This chain links TRDV1 with TRDJ1; TRDD3 matches at 8 bases. Trimming cost V 4 bases and J 4 bases; bases outside gene matches: 23. Germline CDR1 and CDR2: TSWWSYY and QGS. CDR3 length equals 20 residues. The CDR3 here is CALGVQYGPSRTGGFDKLIF. In nucleotides, the CDR3 is TGTGCTCTTGGGGTACAATACGGCCCGTCAAGGACTGGGGGTTTCGATAAACTCATCTTT.

This clone qualifies as medium-sized. This chain uses TRDV3 with TRDJ1; 7 nucleotides match TRDD2. The germline V gene has CDR1 TVYSNPD and CDR2 GDNSRS (reference sequence). This CDR3 spans 14 amino acids. V shed 3 bases and J 0 bases; nucleotides not matched to a gene: 7. CDR3 coding DNA: TGTGCCTTCCCCTTCCTTGGGTACACCGATAAACTCATCTTT. This translates into CAFPFLGYTDKLIF.

This clone is termed large (0.1 to 1%). This chain uses TRAV29/DV5 with TRDJ1; 10 bases agree with TRDD3. V lost 1 base to trimming and J lost 0 bases; unmatched junction nucleotides: 9. CDR1 is NSMFDY, CDR2 ISSIKDK, per germline. The CDR3 consists of 17 residues. This chain's CDR3 is CAASYWGIPSYTDKLIF. CDR3 nucleotide sequence: TGTGCAGCAAGCTACTGGGGGATTCCGTCGTACACCGATAAACTCATCTTT.

In this sample, this clone is medium-sized (0.01 to 0.1%). The J gene is TRDJ1, the V gene TRDV1; 8 bases fit TRDD3. The CDR3 sequence is 19 residues long. The germline gives CDR1 TSWWSYY, CDR2 QGS. V shed 2 bases and J 0 bases; nucleotides not matched to a gene: 14. CDR3 nucleotides: TGTGCTCTTGGGGAAAGTTCTCCCTACTGGGGGCTGTACACCGATAAACTCATCTTT. Its protein product is CALGESSPYWGLYTDKLIF.

This clone is large. The chain is built from TRAV38-2/DV8 and TRDJ1; 9 bases are a match to TRDD3. The V gene's germline CDR1 is TSESDYY and CDR2 QEAYKQQN. V dropped 6 bases and J dropped 0; count of bases not matched to a gene: 18. There are 19 residues in the CDR3. CDR3 residues: CAYKFLPITGGQYTDKLIF. The DNA for the CDR3 is TGTGCTTATAAATTCCTACCCATTACTGGGGGACAGTACACCGATAAACTCATCTTT.

This clone rates as medium-sized. The J gene is TRDJ1, the V gene TRDV1; D call uncertain. This CDR3 contains 21 residues. The V gene lost 4 bases and the J gene lost 1 base, with 31 bases spanning the gap. Germline CDR1 is TSWWSYY and CDR2 is QGS. The CDR3 is CALGAHFAWTKADTCTDKLIF. The DNA for the CDR3 is TGTGCTCTTGGGGCCCACTTCGCATGGACAAAAGCCGACACCTGCACCGATAAACTCATCTTT.

As concerns this clone: This sequence may be a read error, since a much larger clone differs from it by one base. V and J are TRDV1 and TRDJ1, with no clear D. V lost 1 base and J 1 base, leaving 4 bases between the germline ends. Germline values: CDR1 TSWWSYY, CDR2 QGS. This CDR3 is 13 amino acids long. The CDR3 here is CALGERPTDKLIF. Here the CDR3 DNA reads TGTGCTCTTGGGGAACGCCCCACCGATAAACTCATCTTT.

This clone is categorized as medium-sized. This rearrangement joins TRDV1 to TRDJ1; 9 nucleotides agree with TRDD2. The CDR3 runs 20 residues. CDR1 is TSWWSYY and CDR2 is QGS in the germline V gene. Losses at the gene ends were 0 bases for V and 2 bases for J; bases not matched to a gene: 16. CDR3 sequence (DNA): TGTGCTCTTGGGGAACTACGGCCTTCCTACTCGTACTGGGGTACCGATAAACTCATCTTT. Amino acids: CALGELRPSYSYWGTDKLIF.

The genes are TRDV1 and TRDJ1, with 11 bases identical to TRDD3. This CDR3 has 22 residues. Losses at the gene ends were 1 base for V and 4 bases for J; bases not matched to a gene: 23. CDR1 TSWWSYY and CDR2 QGS come from the germline V gene. Written as DNA, the CDR3 is TGTGCTCTTGGGGAACCCTCTGTTCCCCCCGCCGAGCTGGGGGATACACACGATAAACTCATCTTT. Translation gives CALGEPSVPPAELGDTHDKLIF.

Details on this clone: No DNA is shown, since the ends of the CDR3 on it are uncertain; the CDR3 is the one TCRdb lists. This rearrangement joins TRAV29/DV5 to TRDJ1; the D call TRDD3 from the table was never checked on the DNA. The CDR3 spans 26 amino acids, including both terminal residues. Looked up from germline, CDR1 is NSMFDY and CDR2 is ISSIKDK. CDR3 residues: CSVLLCSKWGLTGAYKGGAYTDKLIF.

A word on this clone: A much larger clone lies a single base off, so this may be a read error. The chain carries TRDV1 and TRDJ1; TRDD3 matches 10 bases. The V gene's germline CDR1 is TSWWSYY and CDR2 QGS. The CDR3 runs to 24 residues. After removal of 1 base from V and 0 bases from J, the junction contained 26 bases not matched to a gene. This chain's CDR3 is CALGEQLPTLTGGSDGRNTDKLIF. The CDR3 coding sequence is TGTGCTCTTGGGGAACAGCTTCCTACTCTTACTGGGGGATCCGACGGGAGGAACACCGATAAACTCATCTTT.

In this sample, this clone is medium-sized (0.01 to 0.1%). The chain uses TRDV1 and TRDJ1, with 10 bases identical to TRDD3. The V gene end was trimmed by 3 bases and the J gene end by 11 bases; junction bases not matched to a gene: 18. From germline, CDR1 is TSWWSYY and CDR2 QGS. The CDR3 contains 17 residues. CDR3 DNA sequence: TGTGCTCTTGGGGACTCTCTACGTGACTGGGGGATCGGATGGCTCATCTTT. It codes for CALGDSLRDWGIGWLIF.

This clone is categorized as medium-sized. This chain connects TRDV1 to TRDJ1, with 12 bases fitting TRDD3. From germline, CDR1 is TSWWSYY and CDR2 QGS. This CDR3 spans 23 amino acids. V dropped 5 bases and J dropped 3; count of bases not matched to a gene: 28. CDR3 DNA sequence: TGTGCTCTTGGGCTTAAGGGTTCCTACCCTAACTGGGGGATACTGGATGAGGCCGATAAACTCATCTTT. Residues: CALGLKGSYPNWGILDEADKLIF.

The V and J genes are TRDV1 and TRDJ1, with 7 bases fitting TRDD3. Germline V CDR1 and CDR2: TSWWSYY, QGS. This CDR3 has 18 residues. Trimming at V came to 2 bases and at J to 0 bases, leaving 12 bases not matched to a gene. This CDR3 is CALGESALGGSNTDKLIF. In nucleotides, the CDR3 is TGTGCTCTTGGGGAATCGGCCTTAGGGGGATCAAACACCGATAAACTCATCTTT.

The chain is built from TRDV1 and TRDJ1; D possibly matches TRDD2 or TRDD3 (5 bases each). V lost 0 bases and J 9 bases, leaving 32 bases between the germline ends. CDR1 is TSWWSYY and CDR2 is QGS in the germline V gene. The CDR3 extends over 20 amino acids. This CDR3 reads CALGELPRFLRDGGSGQLIF. The CDR3 region has the DNA TGTGCTCTTGGGGAACTGCCTAGGTTCCTCCGGGACGGGGGTTCAGGTCAACTCATCTTT.

This clone is categorized as medium-sized (0.01 to 0.1%). The chain links TRDV1 to TRDJ3, with D possibly matching TRDD3 (5 bases). Trimming took off 2 bases at V and 0 bases at J, with 32 bases between the two ends. Germline assignment: CDR1 TSWWSYY and CDR2 QGS. This CDR3 is 25 amino acids long. The CDR3 here is CALGEGGASVNRRYHPSWDTRQMFF. The CDR3 region has the DNA TGTGCTCTTGGGGAAGGTGGGGCGTCTGTCAATCGGAGATACCACCCCTCCTGGGACACCCGACAGATGTTTTTC.

This clone is labeled medium-sized. This chain links TRDV1 with TRDJ1; D may be TRDD3 (5 bases). CDR1 is TSWWSYY and CDR2 is QGS in the germline V gene. The CDR3 sequence is 18 residues long. Trimming took off 4 bases at V and 0 bases at J, with 21 bases between the two ends. CDR3 DNA sequence: TGTGCTCTTGGGGGCTTACTACTTAGGGGGTTCTACACCGATAAACTCATCTTT. This codes for CALGGLLLRGFYTDKLIF.

Concerning this clone: Given a much more abundant clone one base away, this may be a read error. The V call is TRDV1, the J call TRDJ1, with TRDD3 matching over 9 bases. This CDR3 is 26 amino acids long. The junction had 40 bases not matched to a gene; V was cut back by 8 bases and J by 0 bases. The V gene's germline CDR1 is TSWWSYY and CDR2 QGS. The chain's CDR3 is CALRAPWPTGPPYWGTLSEYTDKLIF. The CDR3 DNA is TGTGCTCTTAGGGCCCCTTGGCCTACAGGTCCCCCTTACTGGGGGACCTTATCCGAGTACACCGATAAACTCATCTTT.

This clone is medium-sized. The chain joins TRDV1 to TRDJ1, with TRDD2 matching 7 bases. J was trimmed by 7 bases and V by 4 bases; bases with no gene match: 3. The length of the CDR3 is 12 residues. Germline CDR1 is TSWWSYY and CDR2 is QGS. The CDR3 DNA sequence: TGTGCTCTTGGGGTTATTCCTACTAAACTCATCTTT. Amino acids: CALGVIPTKLIF.

The chain has TRDV1 and TRDJ1; 8 bases line up with TRDD3. Germline trimming cut 2 bases from V and 2 bases from J; bases unmatched to any gene: 19. The CDR3 length is 20 residues. The germline CDR1 and CDR2 sequences are TSWWSYY and QGS. CDR3: CALGETVPLRGWGTTDKLIF. CDR3 DNA sequence: TGTGCTCTTGGGGAAACGGTCCCTCTACGCGGCTGGGGGACGACCGATAAACTCATCTTT.

This clone has a handful of counts. V usage is TRDV1 and J usage is TRDJ1; maybe TRDD3 (5 bases). Trimming took 2 bases from V and 0 from J, leaving 31 bases between them. The CDR3 spans 22 residues. Germline assignment: CDR1 TSWWSYY and CDR2 QGS. The CDR3 loop is CALGEIFLTAGADPPYTDKLIF. DNA for the CDR3: TGTGCTCTTGGGGAAATTTTCTTAACGGCGGGGGCCGACCCTCCGTACACCGATAAACTCATCTTT.

Judged by abundance, this clone is large. The identical CDR3 is also encoded by other nucleotide sequences in the sample. This rearrangement joins TRDV1 to TRDJ1, with 10 bases lining up with TRDD3. The trim removed 3 bases at V and 0 bases at J, leaving 22 bases unmatched. The CDR3 loop spans 22 amino acids. The germline CDR1 and CDR2 sequences are TSWWSYY and QGS. The DNA of the CDR3 is TGTGCTCTTGGGGACCTTCCTTACCCGTACTGGGGGATCGGCAAGTACACCGATAAACTCATCTTT. Its protein product is CALGDLPYPYWGIGKYTDKLIF.

By frequency in the sample, this clone is medium-sized. The V call is TRDV2, the J call TRDJ1; maybe TRDD3 (6 bases). The CDR3 covers 18 residues. Trimming left V 0 bases short and J 0 bases short, with 19 bases between. The germline gives CDR1 GEAIGNYY, CDR2 EKD. The CDR3 nucleotides read TGTGCCTGTGACACCCTAAGTGGGGGGAGAGAATACACCGATAAACTCATCTTT. Residues: CACDTLSGGREYTDKLIF.

Within the sample, this clone is medium-sized (0.01 to 0.1%). This chain uses TRDV1 with TRDJ1; D is perhaps TRDD3 (6 bases). This CDR3 contains 16 residues. Germline V gives CDR1 TSWWSYY, CDR2 QGS. The V end was cut by 8 bases, the J end by 0 bases, with 19 bases between. In nucleotides, the CDR3 is TGTGCTCTTACGTATAGGGATAGAGGGTACACCGATAAACTCATCTTT. It yields the protein CALTYRDRGYTDKLIF.

The called J gene is TRDJ1, whereas the V gene has no call; TRDD3 is taken as the D call from the table, unchecked against the DNA. This CDR3 has 17 residues. The CDR3 spells CATPLRGRVLASDNLIF. CDR3 DNA sequence: TGTGCTACGCCACTAAGGGGCCGTGTACTGGCGTCAGATAATCTCATCTTT.

This clone was counted between two and nine times. Other DNA sequences in this specimen translate into the identical CDR3. V and J are TRDV1 and TRDJ1, with 12 bases lining up with TRDD3. With V trimmed by 3 bases and J by 5 bases, 40 bases remained unmatched. The CDR3 contains 27 residues. The germline CDR1 and CDR2 sequences are TSWWSYY and QGS. This CDR3 reads CALGDLSRPSYLPVLGDTWSHGDKLIF. The CDR3 region has the DNA TGTGCTCTTGGGGACCTCTCGCGGCCTTCCTACCTACCCGTACTGGGGGATACCTGGTCTCATGGGGATAAACTCATCTTT.